Below, 27 T cell receptor beta chains from the same sample are listed, as sequenced in a study of T-cell reconstitution after alpha-beta-depleted transplantation in children. Researchers prepared the TCRbeta library using unique molecular identifiers, the study reports. Using its own MiXCR run on the PCR reads, TCRdb lists one record per CDR3 protein. Among roughly 400,000 distinct CDR3 sequences listed, over 20% were seen once. Sequenced here: PBMCs from the stem cell graft donor, sampled from the stem cell graft. Every receptor here comes from a human donor who donated a stem cell graft to a child with acute myeloid leukemia.

The chain uses TRBV27 and TRBJ2-2; possibly TRBD1 for D (5 bases). Per the germline V gene, CDR1 is MNHEY and CDR2 is SMNVEV (reference sequence). V dropped 7 bases and J dropped 1 base, with 13 bases sitting between them. The CDR3 is made up of 15 amino acids. The CDR3 sequence: CASKGQGWNTGELFF. Written as DNA, the CDR3 is TGTGCCAGCAAGGGTCAGGGATGGAACACCGGGGAGCTGTTTTTT.

This clonotype has ten or more counts. CDR3 in amino acids: CASSESQNSGNTIYF. In nucleotides, the CDR3 is TGCGCCAGCAGTGAGTCTCAGAACTCTGGAAACACCATATATTTT. The chain couples TRBV10-1 to TRBJ1-3; D ambiguous. Trimming cost V 0 bases and J 0 bases, with 6 bases left between them. The CDR3 covers 15 residues. CDR1 is WNHNN and CDR2 is SYGVQD in the germline V gene (reference sequence).

This chain uses TRBV29-1 with TRBJ2-2; 11 nucleotides align to TRBD1. J was trimmed by 0 bases and V by 7 bases; bases with no gene match: 4. The CDR3 has 15 amino acids. Germline values: CDR1 SQVTM, CDR2 ANQGSEA. CDR3 region: CSAGTGGANTGELFF. The DNA of the CDR3 is TGCAGCGCAGGGACAGGGGGAGCGAACACCGGGGAGCTGTTTTTT.

The chain is built from TRBV5-1 and TRBJ2-1; 9 nucleotides line up with TRBD2. After removal of 0 bases from V and 0 bases from J, the junction contained 13 bases not matched to a gene. The germline gives CDR1 SGHRS, CDR2 YFSETQ. This CDR3 region has 20 residues. The CDR3 is CASSLAPGLAGVSSYNEQFF. The CDR3 coding sequence is TGCGCCAGCAGCTTGGCCCCGGGGTTAGCGGGGGTGAGCTCCTACAATGAGCAGTTCTTC.

This CDR3 is CASSDNEYTGELFF. In DNA form, the CDR3 reads TGCGCCAGCAGTGACAACGAATACACCGGGGAGCTGTTTTTT. This chain links TRBV5-1 with TRBJ2-2; no firm D call. Germline assignment: CDR1 SGHRS and CDR2 YFSETQ. The CDR3 runs 14 residues. V was shortened by 5 bases and J by 3 bases, with 11 bases between the two germline ends.

The V and J genes are TRBV4-2 and TRBJ2-5; D could derive from TRBD1 or TRBD2 (5 bases each). The CDR3 is 14 residues long. Germline V gene data show CDR1 as LGHNA and CDR2 as YNFKEQ. V was shortened by 2 bases and J by 4 bases, with 11 bases between the two germline ends. The CDR3 region is CASSQSPGTETQYF. The DNA of the CDR3 is TGTGCCAGCAGCCAAAGTCCCGGGACAGAGACCCAGTACTTC.

The V gene is TRBV20-1, the J gene TRBJ2-7, with a tentative D call TRBD1 (6 bases). Germline lookup yields CDR1 DFQATT and CDR2 SNEGSKA (reference sequence). V lost 6 bases, J lost 3 bases, and 12 bases lay in between. The CDR3 is made up of 12 amino acids. This CDR3 is CSAGLGGYEQYF. The CDR3 DNA follows: TGCAGTGCCGGTTTAGGGGGCTACGAGCAGTACTTC.

The rearrangement links TRBV4-1 to TRBJ2-7; no firm D call. The CDR3 is made up of 15 amino acids. In germline, CDR1 is MGHRA, CDR2 YSYEKL. Trimming cost V 0 bases and J 8 bases, with 17 bases left between them. CDR3 residues: CASSQDFGQPIKQYF. CDR3 bases: TGCGCCAGCAGCCAAGATTTTGGGCAGCCGATAAAGCAGTACTTC.

This clonotype was picked up many times. The chain employs TRBV6-1 and TRBJ1-2; D perhaps matches TRBD1 (5 bases). The CDR3 is 13 amino acids. Germline CDR1 MNHNS, CDR2 SASEGT. The V end lost 6 bases, the J end lost 2 bases, and 10 bases lay between the germline ends. This chain's CDR3 is CASSDSPNYGYTF. The CDR3 nucleotides are TGTGCCAGCAGCGACAGCCCCAACTATGGCTACACCTTC.

There are many counts of this clonotype. The rearrangement uses TRBV20-1 and TRBJ2-7; 13 bases align to TRBD2. In germline, CDR1 is DFQATT, CDR2 SNEGSKA (reference sequence). V shed 4 bases, J shed 6 bases, and the junction held 9 bases outside the gene matches. This CDR3 spans 15 amino acids. Here the CDR3 DNA reads TGCAGTGCTACAGTCCCGGGACTAGCGGGAAGCGAGCAGTACTTC. This sequence encodes CSATVPGLAGSEQYF.

On this clonotype: This may be a read error: a much more frequent sequence differs by one nucleotide. The chain is built from TRBV20-1 and TRBJ2-3; D remains unclear. Between the trimmed V and J ends, which lost 5 bases and 0 bases, there was a span of 6 bases. This CDR3 has 12 residues. The germline gives CDR1 DFQATT, CDR2 SNEGSKA (reference sequence). The CDR3 DNA reads TGCAGTGCTGGGATGAGCACAGATACGCAGTATTTT. It yields the protein CSAGMSTDTQYF.

This clonotype was detected only a few times. The chain couples TRBV29-1 to TRBJ2-7; D possibly corresponds to TRBD1 (5 bases). Looked up from germline, CDR1 is SQVTM and CDR2 is ANQGSEA. This CDR3 has 13 amino acids. Trimming cost V 6 bases and J 2 bases, with 14 bases left between them. The CDR3 nucleotides read TGCAGCGTCCAGGGCCTCGCCACCTACGAGCAGTACTTC. Its translation is CSVQGLATYEQYF.

This clonotype was seen at least ten times. CDR3 DNA sequence: TGCAGCGTCCCGGCCCCGGGACAGGGGGGCTACGAGCAGTACTTC. Amino acids: CSVPAPGQGGYEQYF. The chain joins TRBV29-1 to TRBJ2-7, with 11 positions matching TRBD1. The CDR3 spans 15 residues. The germline gives CDR1 SQVTM, CDR2 ANQGSEA. The V gene end was trimmed by 6 bases and the J gene end by 3 bases; junction bases not matched to a gene: 10.

J is TRBJ2-1 and V is TRBV7-9, with 11 bases identical to TRBD2. The CDR3 is made up of 16 amino acids. With 4 bases clipped from V and 2 bases from J, the junction kept 4 bases outside the gene matches. Germline values: CDR1 SEHNR, CDR2 FQNEAQ (reference sequence). The CDR3: CASSSTSGRPYNEQFF. The DNA of the CDR3 is TGTGCCAGCAGCTCTACTAGCGGGAGACCCTACAATGAGCAGTTCTTC.

This clonotype has a handful of counts. This chain links TRBV21-1 with TRBJ2-5; the D call TRBD2 from the table was never checked on the DNA. TRBV21-1 is a pseudogene segment. The CDR3 runs to 19 residues. CDR3 in DNA: TGTGCCAGCAGCAATCATTTTCGCGTTAGGCCCGACAGTCAAGAGACCCAGTACTTC. Amino acid sequence: CASSNHFRVRPDSQETQYF.

This clonotype has a count of ten or more. The rearrangement links TRBV20-1 to TRBJ1-1; maybe TRBD1 (5 bases). The V end lost 5 bases, the J end lost 5 bases, and 18 bases lay between the germline ends. This CDR3 is 14 amino acids long. CDR1 and CDR2 from the germline V gene are DFQATT and SNEGSKA (reference sequence). The CDR3 DNA sequence: TGCAGTGCTGGGGGGTCCCGGGGGAATACTGAAGCTTTCTTT. The encoded protein is CSAGGSRGNTEAFF.

The genes are TRBV20-1 and TRBJ2-5; the D gene is possibly TRBD2 (5 bases). Between the trimmed V and J ends, which lost 5 bases and 5 bases, there was a span of 18 bases. The CDR3 sequence is 14 residues long. CDR1 DFQATT and CDR2 SNEGSKA come from the germline V gene (reference sequence). In DNA, the CDR3 is TGCAGTGCTGGAAAACTAGGAGAACGCGAGACCCAGTACTTC. It is translated as CSAGKLGERETQYF.

The chain joins TRBV6-4 to TRBJ1-4, with D unresolved. The germline gives CDR1 MRHNA, CDR2 SNTAGT. The CDR3 extends over 18 amino acids. DNA of the CDR3: TGTACCTTCAGTGACCTCCGGGCCCACCATGCAACTAATGAAAAACTGTTTTTT. Translated, it gives CTFSDLRAHHATNEKLFF.

This clonotype was detected only a few times. V usage is TRBV29-1 and J usage is TRBJ2-1; D not certain. This CDR3 is built from 10 residues. Germline assignment: CDR1 SQVTM and CDR2 ANQGSEA. Trimming removed 7 bases at V and 9 bases at J, with 10 bases between. The CDR3 loop reads CSGYSGEQFF. CDR3 nucleotides: TGCAGCGGTTATAGTGGTGAGCAGTTCTTC.

This clonotype showed up just a few times. The chain employs TRBV5-1 and TRBJ2-4, with D perhaps matching TRBD2 (6 bases). Germline CDR1 reads SGHRS; CDR2 reads YFSETQ. CDR3 size: 16 residues. V was clipped by 5 bases and J by 1 base, with 16 bases between them. The CDR3 region is CASRPSGTQAKNIQYF. The CDR3 nucleotides are TGCGCCAGCAGACCCTCCGGGACTCAGGCCAAAAACATTCAGTACTTC. Together with reference TRBV5-1 and TRBJ2-4, the CDR3 gives the full variable domain: KAGVTQTPRYLIKTRGQQVTLSCSPISGHRSVSWYQQTPGQGLQFLFEYFSETQRNKGNFPGRFSGRQFSNSRSEMNVSTLELGDSALYLCASRPSGTQAKNIQYFGAGTRLSVL.

This clonotype was found a few times. V and J are TRBV5-5 and TRBJ1-2; TRBD1 might be the D (6 bases). From germline, CDR1 is SGHKS and CDR2 YYEKEE (reference sequence). Trimming removed 0 bases from V and 3 bases from J, with 9 bases in between. The CDR3 is made up of 14 amino acids. The CDR3 nucleotides are TGTGCCAGCAGCTTGGGGCCAGGGGACTATGGCTACACCTTC. Amino acids: CASSLGPGDYGYTF.

The chain couples TRBV9 to TRBJ2-2; 7 bases map to TRBD2. Germline V gene sequence: CDR1 SGDLS, CDR2 YYNGEE. The CDR3 has 15 amino acids. Trimming at V came to 7 bases and at J to 1 base, leaving 7 bases not matched to a gene. The CDR3 DNA reads as TGTGCCAGCGAGCCTAGCGGCAAGAACACCGGGGAGCTGTTTTTT. Its translation is CASEPSGKNTGELFF.

This clonotype was detected many times. The rearrangement links TRBV24-1 to TRBJ2-2, with TRBD2 identical over 14 bases. Germline CDR1 and CDR2: KGHDR and SFDVKD. With V trimmed by 4 bases and J by 10 bases, 7 bases remained unmatched. This CDR3 is built from 16 residues. The CDR3 is CATSDVTSGRAEELFF. In DNA form, the CDR3 reads TGTGCCACCAGTGACGTGACTAGCGGGAGGGCCGAGGAGCTGTTTTTT.

This clonotype was counted many times. The chain recombines TRBV29-1 with TRBJ2-1; D possibly corresponds to TRBD2 (5 bases). The ends were cut back, 0 bases at V and 0 bases at J, with 12 bases in the middle. The CDR3 contains 16 residues. Germline lookup yields CDR1 SQVTM and CDR2 ANQGSEA. CDR3 nucleotide sequence: TGCAGCGTTGAAGATCTTAGCGTAAGCTCCTACAATGAGCAGTTCTTC. Protein: CSVEDLSVSSYNEQFF.

This clonotype showed up just a few times. The genes are TRBV12-3 or TRBV12-4 and TRBJ1-2; D is unclear. CDR3 length equals 13 residues. The V gene lost 2 bases and the J gene lost 5 bases, with 9 bases spanning the gap. The CDR3 region has the DNA TGTGCCAGCAGTTTATATCAAACATATGGCTACACCTTC. This sequence encodes CASSLYQTYGYTF.

V is TRBV9 and J is TRBJ2-1; a possible D gene is TRBD1 (6 bases). The CDR3 runs 15 residues. The V end lost 0 bases, the J end lost 4 bases, and 11 bases lay between the germline ends. Germline V gene sequence: CDR1 SGDLS, CDR2 YYNGEE. The CDR3 region is CASSVEGTSYNEQFF. CDR3 nucleotide sequence: TGTGCCAGCAGCGTAGAAGGGACATCGTACAATGAGCAGTTCTTC. The variable domain in full, completed from reference TRBV9 and TRBJ2-1, reads DSGVTQTPKHLITATGQRVTLRCSPRSGDLSVYWYQQSLDQGLQFLIQYYNGEERAKGNILERFSAQQFPDLHSELNLSSLELGDSALYFCASSVEGTSYNEQFFGPGTRLTVL.

There are many counts of this clonotype. The chain employs TRBV20-1 and TRBJ2-3, with unresolved D. The CDR3 is made up of 15 amino acids. CDR1 and CDR2 (germline): DFQATT, SNEGSKA (reference sequence). Trimming cost V 0 bases and J 0 bases, with 10 bases left between them. The CDR3 spells CSARDWAISTDTQYF. In DNA, the CDR3 is TGCAGTGCTAGAGATTGGGCTATTAGCACAGATACGCAGTATTTT.